These T cell receptor beta chains were read from a single sample in a study of blood T cell repertoires in COVID-19. Sequencing was performed with immunoSEQ multiplex PCR; in TCRdb, only in-frame clones are kept and a portion is missing. The sample comprises 150,000 to 200,000 clones, 65% to 85% of which are singletons, and around 3.1% rests with the top ten. The sample consisted of PBMCs or T cells enriched from blood (not recorded which). The receptors derive from a woman aged 25-40 years who had been exposed to COVID-19. Each CDR3 is given with its conserved first and last residue. The D gene is left open where the match is weak. The listing skips clone size in some rows; elsewhere it reads once, few, many or a size class.

NA	NA	TRBJ1-4	TRBV4-1	TGCGCCAGCAGCCAAGCCCGGAATGAAAAACTGTTTTTT	CASSQARNEKLFF
NA	TRBD2	TRBJ2-5	TRBV3-1/TRBV3-2	TGTGCCAGCAGCTCTGGACTAGACAAGAAGACCCAGTACTTC	CASSSGLDKKTQYF
NA	NA	TRBJ1-1	TRBV4-1	TGCGCCAGCAGCCACAGGGATCTGGGCACTGAAGCTTTCTTT	CASSHRDLGTEAFF
NA	TRBD1	TRBJ1-1	TRBV2	TGTGCCAGCAGGACCCGGACAGGGTGGAACACTGAAGCTTTCTTT	CASRTRTGWNTEAFF
NA	NA	TRBJ1-1	TRBV15	TGTGCCACCAGCCCTAGACCCCAAGAAGCTTTCTTT	CATSPRPQEAFF
NA	NA	TRBJ1-6	TRBV19	TGTGCCAGTAGTCTCAAAGGTACGGGAAATTCACCCCTCCACTTT	CASSLKGTGNSPLHF
NA	NA	TRBJ2-1	TRBV6-6	TGTGCCAGCAGTTACGGGGCAGGGGACAATGAGCAGTTCTTC	CASSYGAGDNEQFF
many	NA	TRBJ1-2	TRBV4-3	TGCGCCAGCAGCCAAGAGCCCTTGCAGGGTATGGGCTACACCTTC	CASSQEPLQGMGYTF
NA	NA	TRBJ1-5	TRBV25-1	TGTGCCAGCCCGTGGGGGGGCAGTCAGCCCCAGCATTTT	CASPWGGSQPQHF
once	TRBD1	TRBJ2-1	TRBV7-2	TGTGCCAGCAGCCTGATGGACAGGGGGATATACAATGAGCAGTTCTTC	CASSLMDRGIYNEQFF
NA	TRBD2	TRBJ2-5	TRBV5-1	TGCGCCAGCAGCCTGGGACTAGCGGGTCAAGAGACCCAGTACTTC	CASSLGLAGQETQYF
NA	NA	TRBJ1-5	TRBV11-2	TGTGCCAGCAGCCCAAGACAGAGCAATCAGCCCCAGCATTTT	CASSPRQSNQPQHF
NA	NA	TRBJ1-6	TRBV5-8	TGTGCCAGCAGCTTATTGGGCTCTTCCTATAATTCACCCCTCCACTTT	CASSLLGSSYNSPLHF
NA	TRBD2	TRBJ2-5	TRBV6-5	TGTGCCAGCAATCCCACTAGCGGGGGTCAAGAGACCCAGTACTTC	CASNPTSGGQETQYF
NA	NA	TRBJ1-3	TRBV3-1/TRBV3-2	TGTGCCAGCAGCCCCCGGGACTCCATCTCTGGAAACACCATATATTTT	CASSPRDSISGNTIYF
NA	TRBD1	TRBJ2-3	TRBV7-9	TGTGCCAGCAGCTTAGGACGTCGGACAGGGGGCGCAACAGATACGCAGTATTTT	CASSLGRRTGGATDTQYF
NA	NA	TRBJ1-4	TRBV3-1/TRBV3-2	TGTGCCAGCGGCGGACGGGGAACTAATGAAAAACTGTTTTTT	CASGGRGTNEKLFF
NA	NA	TRBJ2-6	TRBV6-2/TRBV6-3	TGTGCCAGCAGTTTCATCTCTGGGGCCAACGTCCTGACTTTC	CASSFISGANVLTF